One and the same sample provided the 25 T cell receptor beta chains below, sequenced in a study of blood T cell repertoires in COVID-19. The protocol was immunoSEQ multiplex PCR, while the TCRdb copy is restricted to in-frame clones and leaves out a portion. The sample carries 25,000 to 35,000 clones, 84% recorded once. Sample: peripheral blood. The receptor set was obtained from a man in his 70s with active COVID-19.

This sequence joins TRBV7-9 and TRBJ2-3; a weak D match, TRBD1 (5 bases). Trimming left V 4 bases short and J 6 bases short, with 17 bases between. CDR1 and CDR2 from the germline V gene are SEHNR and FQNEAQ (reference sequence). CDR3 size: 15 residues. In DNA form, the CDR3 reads TGTGCCAGCAGCTGGGGAACAGGAAGGAAGGATACGCAGTATTTT. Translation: CASSWGTGRKDTQYF.

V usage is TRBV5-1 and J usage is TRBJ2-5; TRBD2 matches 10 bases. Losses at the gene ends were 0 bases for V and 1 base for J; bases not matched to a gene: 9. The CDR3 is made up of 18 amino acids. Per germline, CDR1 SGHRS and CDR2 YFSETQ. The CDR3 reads CASSLVPSGGVAQETQYF. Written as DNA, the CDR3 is TGCGCCAGCAGCTTGGTCCCAAGCGGGGGGGTAGCCCAAGAGACCCAGTACTTC.

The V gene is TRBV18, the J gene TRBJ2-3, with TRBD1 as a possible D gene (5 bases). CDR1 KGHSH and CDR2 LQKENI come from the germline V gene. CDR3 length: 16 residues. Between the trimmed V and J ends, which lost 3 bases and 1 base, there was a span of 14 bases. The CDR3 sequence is CASSPEAKQGTDTQYF. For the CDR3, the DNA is TGTGCCAGCTCACCCGAGGCTAAACAGGGCACAGATACGCAGTATTTT.

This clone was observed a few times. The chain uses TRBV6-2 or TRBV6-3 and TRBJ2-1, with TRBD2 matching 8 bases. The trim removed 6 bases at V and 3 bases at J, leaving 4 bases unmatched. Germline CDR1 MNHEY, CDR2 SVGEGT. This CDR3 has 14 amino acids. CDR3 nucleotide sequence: TGTGCCAGCAGCCCTAGCGGGTACTACAATGAGCAGTTCTTC. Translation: CASSPSGYYNEQFF.

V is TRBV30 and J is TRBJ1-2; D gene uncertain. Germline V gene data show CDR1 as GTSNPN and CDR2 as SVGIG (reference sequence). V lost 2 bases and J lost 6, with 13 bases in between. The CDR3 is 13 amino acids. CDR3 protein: CAWSKSRDDGYTF. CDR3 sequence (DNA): TGTGCCTGGAGTAAGTCTCGGGATGATGGCTACACCTTC.

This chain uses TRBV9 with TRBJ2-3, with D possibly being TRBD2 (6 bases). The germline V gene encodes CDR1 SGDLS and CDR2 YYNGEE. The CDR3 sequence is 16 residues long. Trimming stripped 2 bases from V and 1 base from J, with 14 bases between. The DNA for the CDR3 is TGTGCCAGCAGCGTTTCGAGCGGGTCCCGCACAGATACGCAGTATTTT. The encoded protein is CASSVSSGSRTDTQYF.

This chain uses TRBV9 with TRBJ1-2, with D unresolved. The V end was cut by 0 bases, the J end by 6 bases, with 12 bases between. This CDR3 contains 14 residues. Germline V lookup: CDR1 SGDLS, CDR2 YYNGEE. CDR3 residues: CASSVAPLGHGYTF. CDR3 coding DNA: TGTGCCAGCAGCGTAGCCCCCCTGGGCCATGGCTACACCTTC.

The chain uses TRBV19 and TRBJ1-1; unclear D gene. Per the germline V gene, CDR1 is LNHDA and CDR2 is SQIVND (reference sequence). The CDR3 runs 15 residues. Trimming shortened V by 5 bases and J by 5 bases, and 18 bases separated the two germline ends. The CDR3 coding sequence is TGTGCCAGTAGTCCAAGGTCCGGGTTAAGGACTGAAGCTTTCTTT. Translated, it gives CASSPRSGLRTEAFF.

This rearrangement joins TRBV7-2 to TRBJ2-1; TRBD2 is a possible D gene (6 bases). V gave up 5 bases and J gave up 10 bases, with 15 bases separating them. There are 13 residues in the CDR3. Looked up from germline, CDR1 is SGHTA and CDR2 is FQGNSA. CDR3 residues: CASSTNAAGEQFF. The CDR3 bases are TGTGCCAGCAGCACCAACGCCGCGGGGGAGCAGTTCTTC.

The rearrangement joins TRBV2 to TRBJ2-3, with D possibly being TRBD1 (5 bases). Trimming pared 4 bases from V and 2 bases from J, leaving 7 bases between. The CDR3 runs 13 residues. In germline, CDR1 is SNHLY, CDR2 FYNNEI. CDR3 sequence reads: CASSARVTDTQYF. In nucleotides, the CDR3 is TGTGCCAGCAGTGCCAGGGTCACAGATACGCAGTATTTT. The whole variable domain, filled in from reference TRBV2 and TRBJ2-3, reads EPEVTQTPSHQVTQMGQEVILRCVPISNHLYFYWYRQILGQKVEFLVSFYNNEISEKSEIFDDQFSVERPDGSNFTLKIRSTKLEDSAMYFCASSARVTDTQYFGPGTRLTVL.

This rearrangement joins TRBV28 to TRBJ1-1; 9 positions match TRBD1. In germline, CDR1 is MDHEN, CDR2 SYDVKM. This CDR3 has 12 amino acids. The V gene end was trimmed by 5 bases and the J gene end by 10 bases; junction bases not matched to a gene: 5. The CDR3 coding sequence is TGTGCCAGCAGTCCGCCGGGACAGGGAGCTTTCTTT. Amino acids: CASSPPGQGAFF.

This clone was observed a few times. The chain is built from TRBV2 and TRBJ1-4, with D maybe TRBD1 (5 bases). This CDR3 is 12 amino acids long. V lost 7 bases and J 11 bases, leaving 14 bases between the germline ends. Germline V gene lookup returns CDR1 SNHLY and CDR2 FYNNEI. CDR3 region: CASTEGQGKLFF. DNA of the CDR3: TGTGCCAGCACCGAAGGGCAGGGCAAACTGTTTTTT.

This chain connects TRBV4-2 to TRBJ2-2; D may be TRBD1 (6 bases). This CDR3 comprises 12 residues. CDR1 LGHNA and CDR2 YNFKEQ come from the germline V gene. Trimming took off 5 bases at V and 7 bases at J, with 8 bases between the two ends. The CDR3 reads CASSKQGGELFF. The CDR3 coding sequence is TGTGCCAGCAGCAAACAGGGCGGGGAGCTGTTTTTT.

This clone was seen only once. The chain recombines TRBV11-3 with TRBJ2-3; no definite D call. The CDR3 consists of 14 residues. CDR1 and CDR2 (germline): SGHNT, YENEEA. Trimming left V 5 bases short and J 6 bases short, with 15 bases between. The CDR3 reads CASSVERATDTQYF. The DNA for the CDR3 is TGTGCCAGCAGCGTCGAACGCGCTACGGATACGCAGTATTTT.

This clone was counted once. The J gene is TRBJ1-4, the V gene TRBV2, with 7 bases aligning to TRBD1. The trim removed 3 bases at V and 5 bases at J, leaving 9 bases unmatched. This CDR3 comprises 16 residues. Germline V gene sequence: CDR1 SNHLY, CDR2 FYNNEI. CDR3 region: CASSDETGTVNEKLFF. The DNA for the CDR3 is TGTGCCAGCAGTGATGAAACCGGGACAGTGAATGAAAAACTGTTTTTT.

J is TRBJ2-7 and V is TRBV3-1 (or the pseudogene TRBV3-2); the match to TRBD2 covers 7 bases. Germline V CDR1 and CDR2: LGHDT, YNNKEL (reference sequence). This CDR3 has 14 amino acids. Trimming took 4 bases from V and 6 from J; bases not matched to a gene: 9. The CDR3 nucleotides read TGTGCCAGCAGCCGGAGCGGGGTGGCCTTCGAGCAGTACTTC. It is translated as CASSRSGVAFEQYF.

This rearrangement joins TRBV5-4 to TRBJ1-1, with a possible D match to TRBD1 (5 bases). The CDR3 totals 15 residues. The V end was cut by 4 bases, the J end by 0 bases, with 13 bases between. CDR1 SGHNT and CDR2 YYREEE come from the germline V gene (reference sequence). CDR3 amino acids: CASSRGGELNTEAFF. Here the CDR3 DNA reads TGTGCCAGCAGCCGGGGGGGAGAGTTGAACACTGAAGCTTTCTTT.

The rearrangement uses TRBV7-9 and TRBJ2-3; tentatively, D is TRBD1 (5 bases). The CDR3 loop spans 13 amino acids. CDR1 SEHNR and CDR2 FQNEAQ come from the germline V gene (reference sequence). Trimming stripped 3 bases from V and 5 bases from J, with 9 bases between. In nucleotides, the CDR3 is TGTGCCAGCAGCTTGGACACAGAAGATACGCAGTATTTT. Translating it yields CASSLDTEDTQYF.

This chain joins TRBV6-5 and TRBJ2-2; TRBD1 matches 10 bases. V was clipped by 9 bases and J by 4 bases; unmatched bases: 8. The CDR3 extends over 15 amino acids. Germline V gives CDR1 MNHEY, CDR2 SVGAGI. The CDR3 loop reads CASRSGQGLTGELFF. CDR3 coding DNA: TGTGCCAGTAGATCGGGACAGGGGCTCACCGGGGAGCTGTTTTTT.

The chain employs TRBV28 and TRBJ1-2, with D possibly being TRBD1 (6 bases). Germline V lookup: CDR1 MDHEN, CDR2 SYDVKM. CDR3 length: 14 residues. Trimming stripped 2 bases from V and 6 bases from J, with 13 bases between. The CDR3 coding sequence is TGTGCCAGCAGTTTAGGGGGCCTCTCAAATGGCTACACCTTC. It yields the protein CASSLGGLSNGYTF.

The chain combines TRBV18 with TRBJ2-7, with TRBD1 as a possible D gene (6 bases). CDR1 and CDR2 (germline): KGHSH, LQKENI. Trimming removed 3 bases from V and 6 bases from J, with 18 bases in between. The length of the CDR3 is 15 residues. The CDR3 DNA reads TGTGCCAGCTCACCCGCTGCGGACAGAGGACCCGAGCAGTACTTC. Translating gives CASSPAADRGPEQYF.

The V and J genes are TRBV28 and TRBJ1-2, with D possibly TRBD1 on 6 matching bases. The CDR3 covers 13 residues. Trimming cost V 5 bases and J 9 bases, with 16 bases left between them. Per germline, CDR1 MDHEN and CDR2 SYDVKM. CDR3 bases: TGTGCCAGCAGTACTGGGGGCCTTCTGAGCTACACCTTC. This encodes CASSTGGLLSYTF.

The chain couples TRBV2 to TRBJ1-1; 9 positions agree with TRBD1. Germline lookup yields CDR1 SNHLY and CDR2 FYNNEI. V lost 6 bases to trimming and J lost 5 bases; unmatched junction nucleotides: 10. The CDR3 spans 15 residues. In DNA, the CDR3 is TGTGCCAGCAGGGGTGTGAGGACAGGGGAAACTGAAGCTTTCTTT. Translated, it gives CASRGVRTGETEAFF.

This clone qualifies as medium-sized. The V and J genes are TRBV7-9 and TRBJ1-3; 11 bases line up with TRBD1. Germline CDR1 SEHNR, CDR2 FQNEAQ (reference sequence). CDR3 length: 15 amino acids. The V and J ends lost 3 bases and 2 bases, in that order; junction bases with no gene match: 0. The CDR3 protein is CASSLGQGAGNTIYF. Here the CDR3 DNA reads TGTGCCAGCAGCTTGGGACAGGGGGCTGGAAACACCATATATTTT.

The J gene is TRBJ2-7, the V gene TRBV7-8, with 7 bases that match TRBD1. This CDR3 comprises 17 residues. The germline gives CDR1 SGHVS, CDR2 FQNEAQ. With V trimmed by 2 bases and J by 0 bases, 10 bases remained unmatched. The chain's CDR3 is CASSLRLGGTASYEQYF. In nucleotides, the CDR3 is TGTGCCAGCAGCTTAAGGTTGGGTGGGACAGCCTCCTACGAGCAGTACTTC.